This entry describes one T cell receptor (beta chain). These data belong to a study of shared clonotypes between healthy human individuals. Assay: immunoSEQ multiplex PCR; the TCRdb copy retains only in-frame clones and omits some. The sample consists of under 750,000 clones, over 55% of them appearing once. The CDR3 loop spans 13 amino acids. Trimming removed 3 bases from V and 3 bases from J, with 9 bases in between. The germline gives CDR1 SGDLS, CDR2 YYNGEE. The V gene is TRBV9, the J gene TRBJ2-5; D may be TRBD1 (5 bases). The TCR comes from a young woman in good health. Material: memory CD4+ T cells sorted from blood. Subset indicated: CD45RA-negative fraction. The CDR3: CASSEGQEETQYF. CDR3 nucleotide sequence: TGTGCCAGCAGCGAAGGACAAGAAGAGACCCAGTACTTC.